Listed here are 16 T cell receptor beta chains from one sample, sequenced in a study of cytomegalovirus exposure and HLA in healthy donors. This PCR relied on a set of 60 Vbeta primers and 13 Jbeta primers. The repertoire was sequenced with immunoSEQ multiplex PCR; TCRdb's copy has only in-frame clones and lacks some. Recorded for this sample: 150,000 to 200,000 clones. The source material was PBMCs. These TCRs come from a woman in her fifties or sixties in good health and CMV-seronegative.

The V call is TRBV18, the J call TRBJ1-5; D not certain. Trimming shortened V by 3 bases and J by 0 bases, and 9 bases separated the two germline ends. The CDR3 spans 15 residues. CDR1 and CDR2 (germline): KGHSH, LQKENI. The DNA of the CDR3 is TGTGCCAGCTCACCCGATGGCCTTAGCAATCAGCCCCAGCATTTT. Translating it yields CASSPDGLSNQPQHF.

The chain links TRBV7-8 to TRBJ2-1; no firm D call. V shed 4 bases and J shed 0 bases, with 19 bases lying between them. Germline lookup yields CDR1 SGHVS and CDR2 FQNEAQ. The CDR3 is 18 amino acids. The DNA for the CDR3 is TGTGCCAGCAGCTCAGCCCGCGCGACAAGCAGCTCCTACAATGAGCAGTTCTTC. Translating gives CASSSARATSSSYNEQFF.

The chain recombines TRBV5-1 with TRBJ2-3; 12 nucleotides align to TRBD2. V lost 2 bases and J lost 0; bases outside the gene matches: 1. CDR1 is SGHRS, CDR2 YFSETQ, per germline. This CDR3 region has 16 residues. CDR3 DNA sequence: TGCGCCAGCAGCTTTCTAGCGGGGGGGAGCACAGATACGCAGTATTTT. Encoded protein: CASSFLAGGSTDTQYF. The whole variable domain, remainder taken from reference TRBV5-1 and TRBJ2-3, is KAGVTQTPRYLIKTRGQQVTLSCSPISGHRSVSWYQQTPGQGLQFLFEYFSETQRNKGNFPGRFSGRQFSNSRSEMNVSTLELGDSALYLCASSFLAGGSTDTQYFGPGTRLTVL.

This chain joins TRBV11-2 and TRBJ1-3; D possibly corresponds to TRBD1 (6 bases). The CDR3 is 15 amino acids. Germline V gene data show CDR1 as SGHAT and CDR2 as FQNNGV. The V end was cut by 3 bases, the J end by 4 bases, with 13 bases between. The DNA of the CDR3 is TGTGCCAGCAGCTTCCGCGCCAGGGGCGGAAACACCATATATTTT. It is translated as CASSFRARGGNTIYF.

The gene calls are TRBV16 and TRBJ2-2; no reliable D call. Germline loops: CDR1 KGHSY, CDR2 FQNENV. Trimming cost V 0 bases and J 7 bases, with 6 bases left between them. This CDR3 comprises 13 residues. As DNA, the CDR3 is TGTGCCAGCAGCCAATCGTCGGGCGGGGAGCTGTTTTTT. Translated: CASSQSSGGELFF.

A remark on this clone: The same CDR3 is also encoded by other DNA sequences in this sample. The gene calls are TRBV5-8 and TRBJ1-5; D remains ambiguous. V was shortened by 1 base and J by 4 bases, with 15 bases between the two germline ends. Germline values: CDR1 SGHTS, CDR2 YDEGEE. The CDR3 sequence is 16 residues long. CDR3 nucleotide sequence: TGTGCCAGCAGCTTGTATCGGAGTATCGGGAATCAGCCCCAGCATTTT. It encodes CASSLYRSIGNQPQHF. The variable domain in full, with the rest retrieved from reference TRBV5-8 and TRBJ1-5, is EAGVTQSPTHLIKTRGQQATLRCSPISGHTSVYWYQQALGLGLQFLLWYDEGEERNRGNFPPRFSGRQFPNYSSELNVNALELEDSALYLCASSLYRSIGNQPQHFGDGTRLSIL.

V is TRBV6-4 and J is TRBJ2-7; no firm D call. V was trimmed by 8 bases and J by 2 bases, leaving 19 bases between them. The CDR3 consists of 15 residues. Germline V CDR1 and CDR2: MRHNA, SNTAGT. DNA of the CDR3: TGTGCCAGCCAGATCTGGGCAAGGTGTCCCTACGAGCAGTACTTC. Its translation: CASQIWARCPYEQYF.

This chain joins TRBV18 and TRBJ1-1; D is ambiguous. This CDR3 has 14 residues. Between the trimmed V and J ends, which lost 3 bases and 1 base, there was a span of 9 bases. Germline V lookup: CDR1 KGHSH, CDR2 LQKENI. The CDR3 DNA reads TGTGCCAGCTCACCGTTCCGGGAGAACACTGAAGCTTTCTTT. Its translation: CASSPFRENTEAFF.

The chain couples TRBV2 to TRBJ1-2, with a weak D call TRBD1 (6 bases). The V and J ends lost 3 bases and 7 bases respectively, with 9 bases between them. The CDR3 is 12 residues long. Germline assignment: CDR1 SNHLY and CDR2 FYNNEI. CDR3 sequence (DNA): TGTGCCAGCAGTGAGAACAGGGTTGGCTACACCTTC. Translation: CASSENRVGYTF. Combining the CDR3 with reference TRBV2 and TRBJ1-2 gives the whole variable domain EPEVTQTPSHQVTQMGQEVILRCVPISNHLYFYWYRQILGQKVEFLVSFYNNEISEKSEIFDDQFSVERPDGSNFTLKIRSTKLEDSAMYFCASSENRVGYTFGSGTRLTVV.

V and J are TRBV7-2 and TRBJ1-2; D not certain. CDR1 SGHTA and CDR2 FQGNSA come from the germline V gene. The CDR3 consists of 13 residues. Trimming removed 5 bases at V and 8 bases at J, with 15 bases between. This CDR3 reads CASSPQQDGGYTF. The CDR3 DNA reads as TGTGCCAGCAGCCCCCAGCAGGATGGAGGCTACACCTTC.

This chain joins TRBV14 and TRBJ1-3; D uncertain. Per germline, CDR1 SGHDN and CDR2 FVKESK. Trimming took off 4 bases at V and 0 bases at J, with 10 bases between the two ends. The CDR3 has 15 amino acids. Written as DNA, the CDR3 is TGTGCCAGCAGCCGGCCGGGTCTCTCTGGAAACACCATATATTTT. Its protein is CASSRPGLSGNTIYF. The whole variable domain, remainder taken from reference TRBV14 and TRBJ1-3, is EAGVTQFPSHSVIEKGQTVTLRCDPISGHDNLYWYRRVMGKEIKFLLHFVKESKQDESGMPNNRFLAERTGGTYSTLKVQPAELEDSGVYFCASSRPGLSGNTIYFGEGSWLTVV.

The chain carries TRBV11-3 and TRBJ1-3; D is undetermined. Trimming removed 4 bases at V and 3 bases at J, with 4 bases between. The CDR3 is 12 residues long. The germline V gene has CDR1 SGHNT and CDR2 YENEEA. The CDR3 sequence: CASSSGGNTIYF. In DNA form, the CDR3 reads TGTGCCAGCAGCTCAGGTGGAAACACCATATATTTT.

The rearrangement links TRBV27 to TRBJ1-2, with D possibly matching TRBD1 (5 bases). There are 14 residues in the CDR3. Germline V gene sequence: CDR1 MNHEY, CDR2 SMNVEV (reference sequence). Trimming left V 3 bases short and J 0 bases short, with 8 bases between. The CDR3 here is CASSFTGSNYGYTF. The CDR3 DNA sequence: TGTGCCAGCAGTTTTACAGGATCTAACTATGGCTACACCTTC.

The chain recombines TRBV7-2 with TRBJ1-1, with TRBD1 matching 9 bases. The V segment lost 2 bases and the J segment 2 bases; nucleotides outside the gene matches: 9. Germline assignment: CDR1 SGHTA and CDR2 FQGNSA. The CDR3 is 17 amino acids. This CDR3 is CASSLRLGTGRNTEAFF. CDR3 bases: TGTGCCAGCAGCTTACGACTGGGGACAGGGAGAAACACTGAAGCTTTCTTT.

This rearrangement joins TRBV2 to TRBJ1-4; 7 nucleotides match TRBD1. The CDR3 length is 13 residues. With V trimmed by 6 bases and J by 6 bases, 4 bases remained unmatched. From germline, CDR1 is SNHLY and CDR2 FYNNEI. Here the CDR3 reads CASSGDRDEKLFF. CDR3 nucleotides: TGTGCCAGCAGCGGTGACAGGGATGAAAAACTGTTTTTT.

This chain joins TRBV11-2 and TRBJ2-1, with 9 bases matching TRBD2. CDR1 and CDR2 (germline): SGHAT, FQNNGV. The CDR3 is 16 amino acids. With V trimmed by 5 bases and J by 2 bases, 7 bases remained unmatched. The CDR3 loop reads CASSTRSGGTYNEQFF. The CDR3, as DNA: TGTGCCAGCAGCACCCGAAGCGGGGGGACCTACAATGAGCAGTTCTTC.